This TCR beta chain was captured in a study of Graves' ophthalmopathy and Graves' hyperthyroidism. The study enrolled ophthalmopathy donors with moderate-to-severe activity, CAS ≥3, NOSPECS ≥4 and duration under 3 months. None of the included patients had other autoimmune diseases, uncontrolled infections, pregnancy or lactation, as these led to exclusion. RNA transcripts served as template for amplifying TCR beta CDR3 sequences. Second-round multiplex PCR came after first-round RT-PCR with HTBI primers. TCRdb called the multiplex PCR reads again in MiXCR, with one record for every CDR3 protein. The top ten hold over 2.5% of the sample, which has around 600,000 distinct CDR3 sequences, just over 40% seen once. A remark on this clonotype: Its antigen is unknown.

General study findings and limits: Blood was where most expanded thyroid clonotypes above 0.001 frequency also turned up.

The length of the CDR3 is 14 residues. Germline V gene sequence: CDR1 SGHVS, CDR2 FQNEAQ. Sequencing used peripheral blood. This clonotype was sampled from an adult man with Graves' ophthalmopathy. The chain has TRBV7-8 and TRBJ1-6; the D gene is possibly TRBD1 (5 bases). CDR3 sequence: CARPRQGGNSPLHF. In nucleotides, the CDR3 is TGTGCTAGGCCTCGCCAGGGTGGGAATTCACCCCTCCACTTT. The entire variable domain, with the rest obtained from reference TRBV7-8 and TRBJ1-6, is as follows: GAGVSQSPRYKVAKRGQDVALRCDPISGHVSLFWYQQALGQGPEFLTYFQNEAQLDKSGLPSDRFFAERPEGSVSTLKIQRTQQEDSAVYLCARPRQGGNSPLHFGNGTRLTVT.